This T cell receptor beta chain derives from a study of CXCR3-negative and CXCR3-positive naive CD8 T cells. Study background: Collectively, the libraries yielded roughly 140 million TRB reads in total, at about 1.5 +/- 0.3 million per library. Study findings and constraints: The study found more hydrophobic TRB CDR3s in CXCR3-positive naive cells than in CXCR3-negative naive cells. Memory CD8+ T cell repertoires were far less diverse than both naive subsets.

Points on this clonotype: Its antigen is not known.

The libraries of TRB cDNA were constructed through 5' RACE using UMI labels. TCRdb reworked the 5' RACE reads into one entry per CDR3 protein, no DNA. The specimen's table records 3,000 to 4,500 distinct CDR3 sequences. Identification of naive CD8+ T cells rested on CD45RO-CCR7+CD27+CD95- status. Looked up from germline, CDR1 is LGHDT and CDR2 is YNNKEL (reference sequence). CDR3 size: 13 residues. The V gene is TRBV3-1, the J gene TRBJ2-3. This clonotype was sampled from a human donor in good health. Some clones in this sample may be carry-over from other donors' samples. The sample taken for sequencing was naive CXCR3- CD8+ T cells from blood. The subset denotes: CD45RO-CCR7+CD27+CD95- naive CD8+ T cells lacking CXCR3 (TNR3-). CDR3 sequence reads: CASSQESTDTQYF.